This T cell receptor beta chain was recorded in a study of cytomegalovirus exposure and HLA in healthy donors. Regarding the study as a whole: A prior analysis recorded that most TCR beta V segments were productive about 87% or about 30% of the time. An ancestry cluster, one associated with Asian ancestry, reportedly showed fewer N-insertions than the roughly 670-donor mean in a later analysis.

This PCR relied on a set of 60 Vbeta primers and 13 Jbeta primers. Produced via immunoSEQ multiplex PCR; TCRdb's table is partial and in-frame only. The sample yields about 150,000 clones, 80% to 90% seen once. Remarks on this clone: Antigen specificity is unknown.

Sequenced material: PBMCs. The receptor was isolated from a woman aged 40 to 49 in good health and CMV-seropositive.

The DNA of the CDR3 is TGTGCCAGCAGCGTTGGGGACTGGCCCGCCGAGCAGTACTTC. This encodes CASSVGDWPAEQYF. The rearrangement uses TRBV9 and TRBJ2-7, with D possibly TRBD2 on 6 matching bases. This CDR3 is 14 amino acids long. V was cut by 2 bases and J by 6 bases, with 15 bases left in between. The germline CDR1 and CDR2 sequences are SGDLS and YYNGEE.